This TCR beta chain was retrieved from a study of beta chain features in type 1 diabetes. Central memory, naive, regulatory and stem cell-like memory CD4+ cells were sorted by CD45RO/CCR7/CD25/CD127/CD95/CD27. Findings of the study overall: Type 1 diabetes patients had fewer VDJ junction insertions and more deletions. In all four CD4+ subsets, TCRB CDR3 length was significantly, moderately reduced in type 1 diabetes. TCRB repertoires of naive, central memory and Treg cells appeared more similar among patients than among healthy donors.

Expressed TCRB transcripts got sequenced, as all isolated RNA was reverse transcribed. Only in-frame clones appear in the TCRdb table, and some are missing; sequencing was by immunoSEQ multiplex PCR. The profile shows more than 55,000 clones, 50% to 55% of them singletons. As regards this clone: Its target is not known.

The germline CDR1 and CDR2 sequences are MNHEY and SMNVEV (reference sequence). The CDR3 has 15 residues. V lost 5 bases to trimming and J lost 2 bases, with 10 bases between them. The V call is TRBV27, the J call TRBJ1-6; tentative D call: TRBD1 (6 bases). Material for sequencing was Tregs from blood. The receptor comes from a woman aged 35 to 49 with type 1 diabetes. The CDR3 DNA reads TGTGCCAGCAGTACCCGGGACACCTATAATTCACCCCTCCACTTT. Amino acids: CASSTRDTYNSPLHF.